Listed below are T cell receptor beta chains from one sample, sequenced in a study of blood T cell repertoires in COVID-19. Sequencing was performed with immunoSEQ multiplex PCR; in TCRdb, only in-frame clones are kept and a portion is missing. The table includes approximately 210,000 clones, approximately 81% detected once. The sequenced sample consisted of peripheral blood. These receptors were collected from a man aged 25 to 40 with active or convalescent COVID-19. CDR3s include the opening cysteine and the closing phenylalanine or tryptophan. The D gene is left open where the match is weak. Clone size is given for some rows only: seen once, a few or many times, or a class if the clone is expanded.

cdr3_aa cdr3_nt clone_size j_call cdr3_length v_call d_call
CASSLWGGKPYNSPLHF TGTGCCAGCAGTCTTTGGGGGGGGAAGCCCTATAATTCACCCCTCCACTTT - TRBJ1-6 17 TRBV27 -
CASAIMTSGRVIQYF TGTGCCAGCGCGATTATGACTAGCGGGAGGGTTATCCAGTACTTC - TRBJ2-5 15 TRBV27 TRBD2
CASSTGGTDTQYF TGTGCCAGCAGCACAGGGGGCACAGATACGCAGTATTTT - TRBJ2-3 13 TRBV3-1/TRBV3-2 TRBD1
CTSSPRRREGRNEQFF TGCACCAGCAGCCCAAGAAGACGGGAGGGCCGCAATGAGCAGTTCTTC - TRBJ2-1 16 TRBV1 -
CASSVGGTGELFF TGTGCCAGCAGCGTAGGAGGAACAGGGGAGCTGTTTTTT few TRBJ2-2 13 TRBV9 -
CASSFGAGIYEQYF TGTGCCAGCAGCTTCGGTGCAGGGATCTACGAGCAGTACTTC once TRBJ2-7 14 TRBV11-2 -
CASSPDRYLTTEAFF TGTGCCAGCAGTCCCGACAGGTATTTAACGACTGAAGCTTTCTTT once TRBJ1-1 15 TRBV28 -
CASSVQVNTEAFF TGTGCCAGCAGTGTGCAGGTGAACACTGAAGCTTTCTTT - TRBJ1-1 13 TRBV28 -
CASSPELAEETQYF TGTGCCAGCTCACCAGAACTAGCGGAAGAGACCCAGTACTTC once TRBJ2-5 14 TRBV18 TRBD2
CASRQGGPEAFF TGTGCCAGTCGACAGGGGGGCCCTGAAGCTTTCTTT - TRBJ1-1 12 TRBV6-5 TRBD1
CASSQVGSLAGEQYF TGTGCCAGCAGCCAAGTAGGATCACTAGCGGGGGAGCAGTACTTC - TRBJ2-7 15 TRBV4-2 TRBD2
CASRGGPDTGELFF TGTGCCAGCAGGGGAGGGCCCGACACCGGGGAGCTGTTTTTT - TRBJ2-2 14 TRBV27 TRBD2
CASSEKGEGSYEQYF TGTGCCAGCAGTGAAAAGGGGGAGGGCTCCTACGAGCAGTACTTC - TRBJ2-7 15 TRBV6-1 -
CASSHDRALNVRYTF TGTGCCAGCAGCCATGACAGGGCCCTGAATGTAAGGTACACCTTC once TRBJ1-2 15 TRBV13 TRBD1
CASTLPLTGSYEQYF TGTGCCAGCACGCTCCCGTTGACAGGGTCCTACGAGCAGTACTTC - TRBJ2-7 15 TRBV2 TRBD1
CASSAAGGTYNEQFF TGTGCCAGTAGCGCAGCGGGAGGGACCTACAATGAGCAGTTCTTC - TRBJ2-1 15 TRBV19 TRBD2
CAQRYTGARQGSSYEQYF TGTGCCCAGCGGTACACAGGCGCGCGACAGGGGAGCTCCTACGAGCAGTACTTC once TRBJ2-7 18 TRBV21-1 -
CASNAGQYNSPLHF TGTGCCAGTAACGCGGGACAGTATAATTCACCCCTCCACTTT - TRBJ1-6 14 TRBV19 TRBD1
CASSVVQAFNTEAFF TGTGCCAGCAGTGTGGTACAGGCGTTCAACACTGAAGCTTTCTTT - TRBJ1-1 15 TRBV5-6 -
CASSQRTGGYGYTF TGTGCCAGCAGCCAAAGGACAGGGGGCTATGGCTACACCTTC - TRBJ1-2 14 TRBV14 TRBD1
CASSLGTGGSGEQYF TGCGCCAGCAGCTTGGGGACAGGGGGCTCTGGCGAGCAGTACTTC - TRBJ2-7 15 TRBV5-1 TRBD1
CASSALLLGRRNEQYF TGTGCCAGCAGTGCCCTACTCCTGGGGAGGCGGAACGAGCAGTACTTC - TRBJ2-7 16 TRBV6-1 -
CASSLVGDERSEQFF TGTGCCAGCAGCTTAGTGGGAGATGAGCGGAGTGAGCAGTTCTTC - TRBJ2-1 15 TRBV11-3 -
CASSPWDRVDYGYTF TGTGCCAGTAGTCCATGGGACAGGGTGGACTATGGCTACACCTTC - TRBJ1-2 15 TRBV19 TRBD1
CASSFGRQGTNTEAFF TGTGCCAGCAGCTTTGGGCGGCAGGGAACTAACACTGAAGCTTTCTTT - TRBJ1-1 16 TRBV7-9 -
CASSTTSGVFDEQFF TGCGCCAGCAGCACCACTAGCGGGGTTTTCGATGAGCAGTTCTTC once TRBJ2-1 15 TRBV5-1 TRBD2
CASQDKSDTEAFF TGTGCCAGCCAAGACAAGTCGGACACTGAAGCTTTCTTT - TRBJ1-1 13 TRBV12-1 -
CAISTTGKGEDTIYF TGTGCCATCAGTACGACAGGGAAGGGGGAAGACACCATATATTTT - TRBJ1-3 15 TRBV10-3 TRBD1
CASSWGQGRNYGYTF TGCGCCAGCAGCTGGGGACAGGGCCGTAACTATGGCTACACCTTC - TRBJ1-2 15 TRBV5-1 TRBD1
CASSSRDTRREQYF TGTGCCAGCAGCTCCCGGGACACCCGACGCGAGCAGTACTTC - TRBJ2-7 14 TRBV5-6 -
CASRRGAKETQYF TGTGCCAGCAGGCGTGGGGCCAAAGAGACCCAGTACTTC once TRBJ2-5 13 TRBV7-2 -
CASRGQGGSPLHF TGTGCCAGCAGAGGACAGGGTGGATCACCCCTCCACTTT - TRBJ1-6 13 TRBV2 TRBD1
CASSLGGATVMNTEAFF TGCGCCAGCAGCCTGGGGGGCGCGACAGTCATGAACACTGAAGCTTTCTTT - TRBJ1-1 17 TRBV5-1 -
CASSLGGSGNTIYF TGTGCCAGCAGTTTAGGGGGGTCTGGAAACACCATATATTTT - TRBJ1-3 14 TRBV27 -
CASSKDRGRSKNIQYF TGTGCCAGCAGCAAAGACAGGGGCCGTAGCAAAAACATTCAGTACTTC - TRBJ2-4 16 TRBV21-1 -
CASRGAVNYGYTF TGCGCCAGCAGAGGAGCCGTAAACTATGGCTACACCTTC - TRBJ1-2 13 TRBV5-1 -
CASRDGIPYEQYF TGTGCCAGCAGGGACGGGATCCCCTACGAGCAGTACTTC - TRBJ2-7 13 TRBV6-5 -
CASSPSGYSNQPQHF TGTGCCAGCAGTCCCTCAGGATATAGCAATCAGCCCCAGCATTTT few TRBJ1-5 15 TRBV6-5 -
CASSEQATGFYEQYF TGCGCCAGCAGTGAACAGGCGACCGGGTTCTACGAGCAGTACTTC - TRBJ2-7 15 TRBV4-3 -
CSVSEGRYGYTF TGCAGCGTTTCAGAGGGAAGATATGGCTACACCTTC - TRBJ1-2 12 TRBV29-1 -
CASSLGTGTSYEQYF TGTGCCAGCAGCCTCGGGACAGGCACATCCTACGAGCAGTACTTC once TRBJ2-7 15 TRBV28 TRBD1
CASSLRLNMNTEAFF TGTGCCAGCAGTCTTCGACTGAACATGAACACTGAAGCTTTCTTT - TRBJ1-1 15 TRBV28 -
CASSIWRTGRHYGYTF TGTGCCAGTAGTATCTGGCGGACAGGGCGCCACTATGGCTACACCTTC once TRBJ1-2 16 TRBV19 TRBD1
CASSQGGAAYEQYF TGTGCCAGCTCACAAGGGGGCGCGGCCTACGAGCAGTACTTC - TRBJ2-7 14 TRBV18 TRBD1
CASSMGTSGSAMNEQFF TGTGCCAGCAGTATGGGGACTAGCGGGAGCGCCATGAATGAGCAGTTCTTC - TRBJ2-1 17 TRBV7-2 TRBD2
CASSLGPNNEQFF TGTGCCAGCAGCTTGGGGCCTAACAATGAGCAGTTCTTC - TRBJ2-1 13 TRBV11-3 -
CSTSRATSTDTQYF TGCAGCACTAGCAGAGCGACTAGCACAGATACGCAGTATTTT - TRBJ2-3 14 TRBV29-1 -
CASSIGQGENSPLHF TGCGCCAGCAGCATAGGACAGGGTGAGAATTCACCCCTCCACTTT - TRBJ1-6 15 TRBV5-1 TRBD1
CASSPGSSGNTIYF TGTGCCAGCAGCCCGGGGAGCTCTGGAAACACCATATATTTT - TRBJ1-3 14 TRBV3-1/TRBV3-2 -
CASSPSGQGSYNEQFF TGCGCCAGCAGCCCCTCGGGACAGGGGTCCTACAATGAGCAGTTCTTC - TRBJ2-1 16 TRBV4-3 TRBD1
CASRRTGNTEAFF TGTGCCAGTAGGCGAACAGGGAACACTGAAGCTTTCTTT - TRBJ1-1 13 TRBV19 -
CASSPRTSGGNEQFF TGCGCCAGCAGCCCTCGGACTAGCGGGGGAAATGAGCAGTTCTTC - TRBJ2-1 15 TRBV5-1 TRBD2
CASSSPDGSYGYTF TGCGCCAGCAGCTCACCGGACGGGAGTTATGGCTACACCTTC - TRBJ1-2 14 TRBV5-1 -
CASSQDGQGAQGGELFF TGTGCCAGCAGCCAAGATGGACAGGGGGCGCAGGGCGGGGAGCTGTTTTTT - TRBJ2-2 17 TRBV4-2 TRBD1
CASSSRGTGSQPQHF TGTGCCAGCAGCTCGCGCGGGACAGGGTCTCAGCCCCAGCATTTT - TRBJ1-5 15 TRBV5-6 TRBD1